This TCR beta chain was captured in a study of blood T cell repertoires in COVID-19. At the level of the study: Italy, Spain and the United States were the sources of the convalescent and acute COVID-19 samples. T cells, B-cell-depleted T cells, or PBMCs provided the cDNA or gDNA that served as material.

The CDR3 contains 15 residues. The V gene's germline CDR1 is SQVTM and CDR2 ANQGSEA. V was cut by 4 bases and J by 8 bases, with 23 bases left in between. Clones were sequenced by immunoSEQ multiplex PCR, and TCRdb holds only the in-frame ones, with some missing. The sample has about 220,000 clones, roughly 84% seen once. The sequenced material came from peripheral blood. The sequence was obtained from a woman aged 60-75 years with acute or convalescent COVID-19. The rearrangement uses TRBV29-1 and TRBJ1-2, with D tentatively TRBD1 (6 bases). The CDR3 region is CSVGGKGGQSGGYTF. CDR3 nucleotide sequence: TGCAGCGTTGGGGGGAAAGGGGGACAAAGCGGAGGCTACACCTTC.